Listed below are T cell receptor beta chains from one sample, sequenced in a study of T-cell memory formation after mild COVID-19. One entry per CDR3 protein, called by TCRdb with MiXCR from the 5' RACE reads. The sample lists some 440,000 distinct CDR3 sequences, roughly 25% occurring once. The sequencing input was PBMCs or a T cell subset sorted from them (not recorded which). These receptors all come from an adult woman who had mild COVID-19 (a few samples of this study predate the infection). Cell type and time point are not known. CDR3s include the opening cysteine and the closing phenylalanine or tryptophan. D genes are given only for firm matches. For some rows the clone size is stated as once, few or many, or as a class when expanded; others skip it.

>TRBV5-1|few|15|TRBJ2-3|NA
CASSRVEASTDTQYF
TGCGCCAGCAGCCGGGTGGAGGCCAGCACAGATACGCAGTATTTT
>TRBV7-9|NA|12|TRBJ1-2|NA
CASSLVHGGYTF
TGTGCCAGCAGCTTAGTCCATGGAGGCTACACCTTC
>TRBV6-4|NA|14|TRBJ2-1|TRBD2
CASSGLAGSWEQFF
TGTGCCAGCTCGGGACTAGCGGGATCATGGGAGCAGTTCTTC
>TRBV6-1|NA|14|TRBJ1-5|TRBD1
CASSEALSGGGGHF
TGTGCCAGCAGTGAAGCGCTTTCAGGGGGCGGCGGACATTTT
>TRBV4-1|NA|15|TRBJ1-2|TRBD1
CASSQDPRGLYGYTF
TGCGCCAGCAGCCAAGATCCGAGGGGGCTCTATGGCTACACCTTC
>TRBV2|NA|13|TRBJ1-1|NA
CASRTDRNTEAFF
TGTGCCAGCAGGACCGACAGGAACACTGAAGCTTTCTTT
>TRBV14|NA|16|TRBJ2-3|NA
CASSQGLSFITDTQYF
TGTGCCAGCAGCCAAGGCCTAAGTTTTATCACAGATACGCAGTATTTT
>TRBV2|few|15|TRBJ2-1|NA
CASTPNGGSYNEQFF
TGTGCCAGCACCCCTAACGGGGGCTCCTACAATGAGCAGTTCTTC
>TRBV25-1|many|13|TRBJ2-7|TRBD2
CASSWEGRYEQYF
TGTGCCAGCAGCTGGGAGGGCCGATACGAGCAGTACTTC
>TRBV6-6|NA|14|TRBJ2-2|NA
CASNLGGHTGELFF
TGTGCCAGCAATTTGGGGGGGCACACCGGGGAGCTGTTTTTT
>TRBV6-5|NA|16|TRBJ2-7|NA
CASSYSGPTPSYEQYF
TGTGCCAGCAGTTACTCTGGGCCGACTCCCTCCTACGAGCAGTACTTC
>TRBV7-9|few|18|TRBJ2-2|TRBD1
CASSSYPRTGGGTGELFF
TGTGCCAGCAGCTCCTATCCAAGGACAGGGGGAGGTACCGGGGAGCTGTTTTTT
>TRBV20-1|NA|13|TRBJ2-5|NA
CSASGPAQETQYF
TGCAGTGCTAGCGGGCCTGCACAAGAGACCCAGTACTTC
>TRBV2|many|15|TRBJ1-2|NA
CASSEAGGSNYGYTF
TGTGCCAGCAGTGAAGCTGGCGGCTCTAACTATGGCTACACCTTC
>TRBV12-3/TRBV12-4|many|12|TRBJ2-7|NA
CASSPGPYEQYF
TGTGCCAGCAGCCCGGGCCCATACGAGCAGTACTTC
>TRBV3-1|NA|12|TRBJ2-7|NA
CASSQDRRGQYF
TGTGCCAGCAGCCAAGACAGGAGGGGGCAGTACTTC
>TRBV12-3/TRBV12-4|medium-sized|15|TRBJ1-6|TRBD1
CASSRPGQGNSPLHF
TGTGCCAGCAGCCGCCCGGGACAGGGTAATTCACCCCTCCACTTT
>TRBV18|NA|15|TRBJ2-5|NA
CASSPFDGLKETQYF
TGTGCCAGCTCACCGTTTGACGGGTTGAAAGAGACCCAGTACTTC
>TRBV7-2|few|14|TRBJ1-1|NA
CASKQGVTGTEAFF
TGTGCCAGTAAACAGGGAGTTACGGGGACTGAAGCTTTCTTT
>TRBV3-1|few|14|TRBJ2-2|NA
CASSQEAHTGELFF
TGTGCCAGCAGCCAAGAGGCTCACACCGGGGAGCTGTTTTTT
>TRBV7-6|NA|14|TRBJ2-1|NA
CASSLGHSSLEQFF
TGTGCCAGCAGCTTAGGACATTCAAGTCTTGAGCAGTTCTTC
>TRBV12-3/TRBV12-4|NA|16|TRBJ2-1|TRBD2
CASTVGLAALNNEQFF
TGTGCCAGCACAGTGGGACTAGCGGCGCTTAATAATGAGCAGTTCTTC
>TRBV9|few|16|TRBJ1-1|TRBD1
CASSVEPGGFNTEAFF
TGTGCCAGCAGCGTAGAGCCAGGGGGGTTCAACACTGAAGCTTTCTTT
>TRBV12-3/TRBV12-4|few|15|TRBJ1-5|TRBD1
CASSNHRGSNQPQHF
TGTGCCAGCAGCAATCACAGGGGAAGCAATCAGCCCCAGCATTTT
>TRBV10-3|NA|15|TRBJ2-1|TRBD2
CATSVGSGQNNEQFF
TGTGCCACCTCCGTTGGTAGCGGGCAAAACAATGAGCAGTTCTTC
>TRBV29-1|NA|20|TRBJ2-1|TRBD2
CSAVGLGEQAGGPTYNEQFF
TGCAGCGCTGTGGGCTTGGGAGAACAAGCGGGGGGGCCGACCTACAATGAGCAGTTCTTC